This note documents a single TCR beta chain sequence. The clone's antigen remains unknown. No qualities accompany the bases; no much larger clone lies one base away. TCRbeta CDR3 regions were amplified from genomic DNA by means of the immunoSEQ Assay, a bias-controlled multiplex PCR. In the source study's methods: Nucleated cell counts per sample were estimated from amplification of reference gene primers within the assay. To quantify the absolute abundance of each unique TCRbeta CDR3 rearrangement, sequence reads were collapsed and filtered. For each sample, productive Simpson clonality was calculated by taking the square root of Simpson's diversity index across productive rearrangements. Entries here come from immuneACCESS through TCRdb and include only in-frame sequences with V and J called. Some clones fail to appear in such tables; in the studies checked, an unresolved V gene covers under half of the shortfall, and the cause of the remainder is unknown. V, J and clone size were drawn from that table, and D and trimming were deduced from the DNA. Present in this sample are around 70,000 clones, more than 75% of which were seen just once. The ten largest make up 6% to 7% of the sample.

The CDR3 covers 16 residues, taking in both the cysteine and the phenylalanine. Of all the DNA, just the CDR3 is kept, 48 bases in frame from base 1. Deletion took 1 base off V and 8 bases off J, with a span of 20 bases between the germline ends. Reading the germline V gene gives CDR1 SGHTA and CDR2 FQGNSA. This sample is drawn from a study of blood T cell repertoires in COVID-19 (TCRdb year 2020). Some background on the complete study: Samples covering the acute and convalescent phases of COVID-19 were provided by collaborators in the United States, Italy and Spain. Subjects who had been exposed to COVID-19, were actively infected with it, or had recovered from it provided the deeply sampled blood TCRbeta repertoires that made up the dataset. The samples were drawn from the first 160 participants of the ongoing ImmuneRACE study and from about 1,200 subjects provided by 6 global collaborators. HLA class I and class II types, where available, came from metadata supplied by the sample provider rather than from assay-based typing. A de-identified subject ID, COVID-19 status, age in years and sex were almost always included in the sample metadata. A freely available public database, intended as a resource for researchers studying the immune response to SARS-CoV-2, is where the repertoires were released. The material from the prospective study consisted of cDNA or gDNA derived from T cells, B-cell-depleted T cells, or PBMCs. What the work shows at the level of the full study, not this receptor alone: The quantity of clinical and demographic metadata differed by source and by participant and was supplied without curation.

Collaborating institutions collected whole blood in K2EDTA tubes following their own protocols. For TCRbeta analysis, collaborators shipped samples in one of three forms: frozen whole blood, isolated PBMCs, or DNA extracted from either of those sample types. The chain is encoded by TRBV7-2 joined to TRBJ1-2; TRBD1 is a weak D gene call, 5 bases matching. The receptor was derived from a middle-aged man with active COVID-19. Sequencing was performed on peripheral blood. The CDR3 has the sequence CASSLGPSSQGGGYTF. The DNA is as follows: TGTGCCAGCAGCTTAGGTCCCAGCTCCCAGGGTGGGGGCTACACCTTC.